This T cell receptor (beta chain) was obtained from a study of shared clonotypes between healthy human individuals. Study-level findings and limits: In this cohort, only blood was sampled, and tissue repertoires likely differ.

Worth noting for this clone: Its antigen is as yet unknown.

Evenly divided among several immunoSEQ plates was the genomic DNA of each subset. Original processing methods: In the immunoSEQ data, sequences were junction-only and lacked quality scores, so filtering differed. Using immunoSEQ multiplex PCR, the repertoire was profiled, and TCRdb retains in-frame clones only, with some absent. The V and J calls and clone size come from that table; D and trimming were worked out from the DNA. Of about 2,500,000 clones listed, around nine tenths are singletons. The CDR3 is 15 amino acids. V gave up 4 bases and J gave up 11 bases, with 23 bases separating them. The rearrangement uses TRBV23-1 and TRBJ1-1; D perhaps matches TRBD1 (6 bases). TRBV23-1 is designated an ORF whose function remains uncertain. The sequence derives from a man aged 18 to 29 in good health. The sequenced sample was naive CD4+ T cells sorted from blood. Subset indicated: CD45RA+ positively selected. CDR3 DNA: TGCGCCAGCAGTCCAAGGGGGTTCCGAGCCCTGAACGCTTTCTTT. Residues: CASSPRGFRALNAFF.